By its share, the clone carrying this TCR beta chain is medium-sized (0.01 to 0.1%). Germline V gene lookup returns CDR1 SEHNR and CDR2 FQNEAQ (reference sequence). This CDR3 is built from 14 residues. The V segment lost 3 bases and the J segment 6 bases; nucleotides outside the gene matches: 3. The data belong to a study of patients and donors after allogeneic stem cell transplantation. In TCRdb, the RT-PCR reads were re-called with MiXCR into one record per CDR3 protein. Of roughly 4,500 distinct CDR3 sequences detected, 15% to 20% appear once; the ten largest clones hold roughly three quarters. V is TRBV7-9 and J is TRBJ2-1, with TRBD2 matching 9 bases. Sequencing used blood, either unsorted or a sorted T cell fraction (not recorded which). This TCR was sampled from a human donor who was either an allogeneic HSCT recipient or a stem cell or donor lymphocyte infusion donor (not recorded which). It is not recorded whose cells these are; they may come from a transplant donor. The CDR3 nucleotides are TGTGCCAGCAGCTTGACTAGCGGACTCAATGAGCAGTTCTTC. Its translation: CASSLTSGLNEQFF. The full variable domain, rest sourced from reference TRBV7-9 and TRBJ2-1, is DTGVSQNPRHKITKRGQNVTFRCDPISEHNRLYWYRQTLGQGPEFLTYFQNEAQLEKSRLLSDRFSAERPKGSFSTLEIQRTEQGDSAMYLCASSLTSGLNEQFFGPGTRLTVL.